This T cell receptor (beta chain) was documented in a study of T cell changes during pregnancy in multiple sclerosis. TCRdb keeps only in-frame clones here, not all; method: immunoSEQ multiplex PCR. The sample gives about 70,000 clones, roughly nine tenths of which show up once; 2% to 2.5% is in the top ten. The CDR3 is made up of 16 amino acids. V was clipped by 6 bases and J by 2 bases, with 17 bases between them. Looked up from germline, CDR1 is SGHVS and CDR2 is FNYEAQ. This receptor was identified in a female donor in good health, enrolled as a control in a pregnancy study. V gene TRBV7-6 combines with J gene TRBJ1-5, with a weak D call TRBD1 (5 bases). The sample in question was peripheral blood, obtained in the second trimester of pregnancy. CDR3 sequence (DNA): TGTGCCAGCAGTATTAACGGGGGGGTGGGCAATCAGCCCCAGCATTTT. This gives the protein CASSINGGVGNQPQHF. The variable domain in full, with the rest retrieved from reference TRBV7-6 and TRBJ1-5, is GAGVSQSPRYKVTKRGQDVALRCDPISGHVSLYWYRQALGQGPEFLTYFNYEAQQDKSGLPNDRFSAERPEGSISTLTIQRTEQRDSAMYRCASSINGGVGNQPQHFGDGTRLSIL.